This T cell receptor beta chain was identified during a study of blood T cell repertoires in COVID-19 (dated by TCRdb to between 2020 and 2021). Background on the whole study: Samples from collaborators originated in the United States, Italy and Spain and spanned both the acute and convalescent phases of COVID-19. The prospective study material was composed of cDNA or gDNA derived from T cells, B-cell-depleted T cells, or PBMCs. Deeply sampled blood TCRbeta repertoires from subjects exposed to, actively infected with, or recovered from COVID-19 were included in the dataset. The repertoires were released in a freely available public database meant as a resource for research on the immune response to SARS-CoV-2. Samples came from the ongoing ImmuneRACE study (first 160 participants) plus 1,254 subjects from 6 global collaborators. HLA class I and class II types, where available, came from metadata supplied by the sample provider rather than from assay-based typing. Sample metadata almost always included a de-identified subject ID, COVID-19 status, age in years and sex. The study at large found these results: The amount of clinical and demographic metadata varied by source and participant and was provided uncurated.

This clone was counted a few times. Its antigen target is currently unknown. Base qualities are missing; no much larger clone stands one base away. Whole blood was collected in K2EDTA tubes by collaborating institutions according to the institutions' own protocols. For TCRbeta analysis, collaborator samples were shipped as frozen whole blood, as isolated PBMCs, or as DNA extracted from either sample type. TCRbeta CDR3 regions were amplified from genomic DNA using the immunoSEQ Assay, a bias-controlled multiplex PCR. The published analysis was carried out like this. Within the assay, amplification of reference gene primers was used to estimate how many nucleated cells each sample contained. To quantify the absolute abundance of each unique TCRbeta CDR3 rearrangement, sequence reads were collapsed and filtered. For each sample, productive Simpson clonality was calculated as the square root of Simpson's diversity index over productive rearrangements. This immuneACCESS table, as held by TCRdb, lists in-frame sequences with V and J called but not all clones. Of the missing ones, under half trace to an unresolved V gene in checked studies; the others have no known cause. V, J and clone size were drawn from that table, and D and trimming were deduced from the DNA. The sample has tens of thousands of clones on record, more than 70% of them singletons. The ten most abundant clones make up nearly 4% of the sample.

Its CDR3 holds 12 amino acids, cysteine through phenylalanine. The retained sequence is limited to the CDR3, 36 bases, with the frame set at the first base. The junction carries 11 bases between V and J, which are trimmed by 6 bases and 8 bases respectively. Looking up the germline V gene yields CDR1 SNHLY and CDR2 FYNNEI. The chain is assembled from TRBV2 and TRBJ2-1; TRBD2 could be the D gene, as 5 bases match. The receptor's source is an older man with acute or convalescent COVID-19. Sequencing was carried out using peripheral blood. CDR3 sequence: CASREGADEQFF. The base sequence is TGTGCCAGCAGAGAGGGTGCAGATGAGCAGTTCTTC.